The entry below gives a single T cell receptor (beta chain) sequence along with its context. This clone was recorded a few times. No cognate antigen has been identified for it. The input lacks base qualities; no much larger clone sits a single base away. This entry belongs to a study of OX40 agonist ivuxolimab in advanced cancers. In the study overall: Ivuxolimab was a fully human IgG2 agonistic monoclonal antibody targeting the costimulatory receptor OX40 (CD134). Among the approximately 54 dose-escalation patients, around 19 had hepatocellular carcinoma, around 15 melanoma, 9 renal cell carcinoma and 9 head and neck cancer. In the dose-escalation cohort, 82.7% of patients were male, and the mean age was 60 years with a range of roughly 20 to 80. Patients were allowed to have had prior anti-PD-1, anti-PD-L1 or anti-CTLA-4 therapy, and 30% to 40% of the dose-escalation patients had previously received checkpoint inhibitors. Three dose-escalation patients achieved partial responses, one with hepatocellular carcinoma and two with cutaneous melanoma. Intravenous ivuxolimab was administered to patients every 2 weeks at six dose levels: 0.01, 0.1, 0.3, 1.5, 3 and 10 mg/kg. The point of sequencing TCRbeta in the periphery was to test whether ivuxolimab changed TCR sequence diversity and drove clonal T-cell expansion. The monotherapy dose-escalation portion (N ≈ 56 patients) of the phase I ivuxolimab trial is reported in the paper. Paper-wide results and their limitations: Clonal expansion of both CD4+ and CD8+ blood T cells was observed from baseline to week 6 at doses 0.1 to 3.0 mg/kg. Antigen specificity was not determined for the clonally expanded peripheral T cells. After ivuxolimab, expanded clones were on average more numerous among CD8+ T cells than among CD4+ T cells. Low levels of normalized T-cell clonal expansion were also seen in some patients who did not respond. Partial responders in the 0.1-3.0 mg/kg groups had among the lowest normalized peripheral clonal expansion, especially among CD8+ T cells.

According to the germline V gene (reference sequence), CDR1 reads MNHEY and CDR2 reads SMNVEV. V and J lose 2 bases and 3 bases, and a span of 10 bases separates them. The cysteine opens and the phenylalanine closes a CDR3 of 15 amino acids. Only the CDR3 part of the read is kept: 45 bases, read in frame from the first base. Genomic DNA was extracted from sorted cells for sequencing of the TCRbeta CDR3 region. TCRbeta CDR3 regions were sequenced using the immunoSEQ Assay. As stored in TCRdb, this immuneACCESS dataset retains in-frame rearrangements with V and J assigned. A fraction of the clones does not appear; measured against another copy, unresolved V genes explain less than half of the discrepancy, and the remainder lacks a known reason. This sample is represented by 82,000 or so clones; 90% to 95% of them were singletons. The top ten clones comprise 0.95% to 1.2% of the sample. The trial excluded patients who had a history of autoimmune disease or who were on systemic immunosuppression. Peripheral blood for TCR sequencing was collected from all dose cohorts at baseline, on cycle 4 day 1, and on cycle 7 day 1. Samples were obtained from an open-label, multicenter, first-in-human phase I dose-escalation trial of ivuxolimab. Adults with locally advanced or metastatic melanoma, renal cell, hepatocellular, or head and neck squamous cell carcinoma were enrolled in the trial. CD4+ and CD8+ T cells were sorted separately from peripheral blood before TCR sequencing.

Recombination joined TRBV27 with TRBJ2-2; the D region possibly corresponds to TRBD1 (5 bases align). Sequenced material: CD4+ or CD8+ T cells sorted from blood, taken in a trial of the OX40 agonist ivuxolimab. This receptor was obtained from an adult with an advanced solid tumor such as melanoma, head and neck, liver or kidney cancer. CDR3 protein: CASSLNGAYTGELFF. The nucleotide sequence is TGTGCCAGCAGTTTAAATGGGGCTTACACCGGGGAGCTGTTTTTT.